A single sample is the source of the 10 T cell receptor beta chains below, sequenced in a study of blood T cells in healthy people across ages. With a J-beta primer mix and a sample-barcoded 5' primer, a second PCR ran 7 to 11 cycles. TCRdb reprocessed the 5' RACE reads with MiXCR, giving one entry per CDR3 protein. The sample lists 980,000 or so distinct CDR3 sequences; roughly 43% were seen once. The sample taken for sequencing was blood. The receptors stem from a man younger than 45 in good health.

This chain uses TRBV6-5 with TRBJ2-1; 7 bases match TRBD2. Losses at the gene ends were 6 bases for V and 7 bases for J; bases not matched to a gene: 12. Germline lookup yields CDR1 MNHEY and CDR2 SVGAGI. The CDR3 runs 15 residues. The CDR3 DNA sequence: TGTGCCAGCAGCCCGCGGGGGATAGGCGTGAATGAGCAGTTCTTC. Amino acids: CASSPRGIGVNEQFF.

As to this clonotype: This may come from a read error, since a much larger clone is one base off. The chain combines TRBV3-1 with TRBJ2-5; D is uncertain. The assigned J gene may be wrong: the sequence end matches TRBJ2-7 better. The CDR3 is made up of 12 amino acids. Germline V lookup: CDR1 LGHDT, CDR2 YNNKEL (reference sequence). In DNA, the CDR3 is TGTGTCAGCAGCCAAGAAAACTACGAGCAGTACTTC. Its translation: CVSSQENYEQYF.

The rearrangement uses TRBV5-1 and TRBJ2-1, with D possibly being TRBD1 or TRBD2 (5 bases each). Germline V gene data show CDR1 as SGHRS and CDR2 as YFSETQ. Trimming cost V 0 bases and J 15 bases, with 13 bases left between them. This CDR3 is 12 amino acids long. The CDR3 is CASSLETGAGFF. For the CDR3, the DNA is TGCGCCAGCAGCTTGGAAACCGGGGCCGGGTTCTTC.

The CDR3 spells CASSAWEVAYEQYF. The DNA of the CDR3 is TGTGCCAGCAGCGCCTGGGAGGTCGCCTACGAGCAGTACTTC. J is TRBJ2-7 and V is TRBV5-6, with D possibly matching TRBD2 (6 bases). The V gene's germline CDR1 is SGHDT and CDR2 YYEEEE. V lost 4 bases to trimming and J lost 2 bases, with 13 bases between them. The CDR3 has 14 amino acids.

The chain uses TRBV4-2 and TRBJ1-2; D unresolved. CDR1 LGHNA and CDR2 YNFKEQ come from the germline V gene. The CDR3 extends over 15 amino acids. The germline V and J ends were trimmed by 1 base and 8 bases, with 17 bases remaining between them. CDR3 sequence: CASSQAAGGGEGYTF. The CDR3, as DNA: TGTGCCAGCAGCCAAGCCGCGGGCGGCGGAGAGGGCTACACCTTC.

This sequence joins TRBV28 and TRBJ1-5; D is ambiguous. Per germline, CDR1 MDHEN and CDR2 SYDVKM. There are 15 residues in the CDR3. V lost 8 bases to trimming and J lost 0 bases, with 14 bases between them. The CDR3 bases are TGTGCCAGCGGACTGGCCGGCCTTAGCAATCAGCCCCAGCATTTT. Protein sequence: CASGLAGLSNQPQHF.

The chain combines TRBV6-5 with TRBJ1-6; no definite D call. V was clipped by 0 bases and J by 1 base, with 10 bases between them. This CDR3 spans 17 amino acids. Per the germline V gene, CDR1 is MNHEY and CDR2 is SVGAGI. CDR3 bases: TGTGCCAGCAGTTACTCAGGCAGAACATCCTATAATTCACCCCTCCACTTT. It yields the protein CASSYSGRTSYNSPLHF.

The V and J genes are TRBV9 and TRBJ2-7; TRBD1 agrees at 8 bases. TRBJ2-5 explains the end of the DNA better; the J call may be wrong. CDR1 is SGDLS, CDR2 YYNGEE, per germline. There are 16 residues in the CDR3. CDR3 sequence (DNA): TGTGCCAGCAGCGCAACCTTTCAGGGGGCGCTTGAGACCCAGTACTTC. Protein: CASSATFQGALETQYF.

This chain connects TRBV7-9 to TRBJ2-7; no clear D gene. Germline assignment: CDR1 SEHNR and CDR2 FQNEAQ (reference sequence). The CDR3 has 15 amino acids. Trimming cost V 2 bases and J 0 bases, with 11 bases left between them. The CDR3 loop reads CASSLSVLDSYEQYF. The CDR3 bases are TGTGCCAGCAGCTTATCAGTCTTGGACTCCTACGAGCAGTACTTC. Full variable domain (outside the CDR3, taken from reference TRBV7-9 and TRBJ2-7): DTGVSQNPRHKITKRGQNVTFRCDPISEHNRLYWYRQTLGQGPEFLTYFQNEAQLEKSRLLSDRFSAERPKGSFSTLEIQRTEQGDSAMYLCASSLSVLDSYEQYFGPGTRLTVT.

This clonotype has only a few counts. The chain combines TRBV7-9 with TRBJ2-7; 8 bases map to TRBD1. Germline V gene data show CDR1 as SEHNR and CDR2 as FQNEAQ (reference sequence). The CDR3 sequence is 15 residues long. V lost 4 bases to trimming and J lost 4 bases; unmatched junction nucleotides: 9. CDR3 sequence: CASSSPTGAQYEQYF. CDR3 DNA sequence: TGTGCCAGCAGCTCGCCGACAGGGGCGCAATACGAGCAGTACTTC.